A single sample is the source of the 16 T cell receptor beta chains below, sequenced in a study of identical twins. TCRdb independently ran MiXCR on the 5' RACE reads; one entry per CDR3 protein. The repertoire holds 600,000 to 800,000 distinct CDR3 sequences, around 21% seen once, with 4.3% in the top ten. The same specimen was also included in a second study, on T cells expressing NK-cell markers.

Sequencing used PBMCs. These receptor sequences come from a woman aged 18-35 years in good health.

This clonotype turned up a few times. The J gene is TRBJ2-1, the V gene TRBV20-1, with D tentatively TRBD1 or TRBD2 (5 bases each). V was trimmed by 2 bases and J by 10 bases, leaving 21 bases between them. The V gene's germline CDR1 is DFQATT and CDR2 SNEGSKA (reference sequence). The CDR3 has 15 residues. The chain's CDR3 is CSARKTAAPMGEQFF. CDR3 DNA: TGCAGTGCTAGAAAGACAGCGGCCCCAATGGGGGAGCAGTTCTTC.

This chain uses TRBV9 with TRBJ2-7; 7 nucleotides align to TRBD2. The CDR3 length is 15 residues. The V and J ends lost 4 bases and 0 bases, in that order; junction bases with no gene match: 7. Germline V gene sequence: CDR1 SGDLS, CDR2 YYNGEE. CDR3 bases: TGTGCCAGCAGCCCCAGTGCGGGGGACTCCTACGAGCAGTACTTC. The encoded protein is CASSPSAGDSYEQYF.

This clonotype was picked up a small number of times. The chain links TRBV29-1 to TRBJ2-7; 12 bases match TRBD1. V shed 7 bases, J shed 7 bases, and the junction held 11 bases outside the gene matches. The germline V gene encodes CDR1 SQVTM and CDR2 ANQGSEA. The length of the CDR3 is 14 residues. CDR3 protein: CSALAGTGGREQYF. The CDR3 DNA follows: TGCAGCGCCCTCGCCGGGACAGGGGGCCGGGAGCAGTACTTC.

This clonotype was picked up a small number of times. The genes are TRBV6-5 and TRBJ1-6; 9 bases agree with TRBD1. Germline-derived CDR1 and CDR2 are MNHEY and SVGAGI. Trimming removed 2 bases from V and 7 bases from J; junction bases left unmatched: 3. The CDR3 is made up of 15 amino acids. CDR3 sequence: CASSYQDRGNSPLHF. CDR3 bases: TGTGCCAGCAGTTACCAGGACAGGGGAAATTCACCCCTCCACTTT.

This clonotype has only a few counts. This chain connects TRBV7-2 to TRBJ2-1; tentatively, D is TRBD1 (6 bases). V lost 3 bases and J lost 5, with 11 bases in between. CDR1 is SGHTA and CDR2 is FQGNSA in the germline V gene. The CDR3 loop spans 14 amino acids. DNA for the CDR3: TGTGCCAGCAGCTTCCCGAGACAGGACAATGAGCAGTTCTTC. Translating it yields CASSFPRQDNEQFF.

This clonotype has just a few counts. V is TRBV10-3 and J is TRBJ2-7, with 7 bases matching TRBD2. The germline gives CDR1 ENHRY, CDR2 SYGVKD. The CDR3 is 13 amino acids. Trimming removed 6 bases from V and 2 bases from J; junction bases left unmatched: 4. The CDR3 loop is CAIRGTTTYEQYF. CDR3 DNA sequence: TGTGCCATCAGAGGGACTACAACCTACGAGCAGTACTTC.

The chain couples TRBV20-1 to TRBJ2-5; D not certain. Germline CDR1 reads DFQATT; CDR2 reads SNEGSKA (reference sequence). V lost 0 bases to trimming and J lost 0 bases, with 11 bases between them. The CDR3 has 15 residues. CDR3 in amino acids: CSAREASSHQETQYF. As DNA, the CDR3 is TGCAGTGCTAGAGAAGCAAGCTCCCACCAAGAGACCCAGTACTTC.

The rearrangement joins TRBV29-1 to TRBJ1-1; D remains ambiguous. Trimming left V 0 bases short and J 2 bases short, with 13 bases between. The CDR3 is 15 residues long. Germline values: CDR1 SQVTM, CDR2 ANQGSEA. CDR3 sequence: CSVEDFGPGNTEAFF. The CDR3 DNA is TGCAGCGTTGAAGATTTCGGGCCGGGTAACACTGAAGCTTTCTTT.

This clonotype came up a few times. The V and J genes are TRBV7-2 and TRBJ2-7; 8 bases line up with TRBD1. Looked up from germline, CDR1 is SGHTA and CDR2 is FQGNSA. This CDR3 contains 14 residues. The junction had 7 bases not matched to a gene; V was cut back by 3 bases and J by 6 bases. The CDR3 sequence: CASSFFQGAGEQYF. For the CDR3, the DNA is TGTGCCAGCAGCTTCTTTCAGGGGGCCGGCGAGCAGTACTTC.

This clonotype came up many times. The chain links TRBV5-1 to TRBJ2-1; TRBD2 agrees at 14 bases. CDR1 and CDR2 (germline): SGHRS, YFSETQ. V shed 3 bases, J shed 5 bases, and the junction held 4 bases outside the gene matches. The CDR3 loop spans 16 amino acids. The CDR3 DNA follows: TGCGCCAGCAGCTCGCCGGGACTAGCGGGAGACAATGAGCAGTTCTTC. Its translation: CASSSPGLAGDNEQFF.

This clonotype was observed a handful of times. V usage is TRBV7-6 and J usage is TRBJ1-1; 7 nucleotides agree with TRBD1. Germline CDR1 is SGHVS and CDR2 is FNYEAQ. With V trimmed by 0 bases and J by 3 bases, 7 bases remained unmatched. The CDR3 totals 16 residues. The CDR3: CASSLAQGDMDTEAFF. The DNA of the CDR3 is TGTGCCAGCAGCTTAGCGCAGGGGGATATGGACACTGAAGCTTTCTTT.

The chain is built from TRBV20-1 and TRBJ2-5; a possible D gene is TRBD2 (7 bases). Germline CDR1 is DFQATT and CDR2 is SNEGSKA (reference sequence). This CDR3 contains 15 residues. Trimming left V 5 bases short and J 5 bases short, with 21 bases between. CDR3 sequence (DNA): TGCAGTGCTCCCCCTGGGGGGGGGGGCCTTGAGACCCAGTACTTC. Translating it yields CSAPPGGGGLETQYF.

In its sample, this clonotype was seen a few times. The chain recombines TRBV21-1 with TRBJ2-5; no DNA check was done on the table's D call, TRBD2. TRBV21-1 is tagged as a pseudogene. The CDR3 consists of 18 residues. In DNA, the CDR3 is TGTGCCAGCAGCAAAGGGGGGCAACTAGCGGGGGTACAAGAGACCCAGTACTTC. Translating gives CASSKGGQLAGVQETQYF.

The chain recombines TRBV12-3 or TRBV12-4 with TRBJ2-1, with TRBD1 matching 9 bases. CDR3 length: 15 amino acids. Trimming cost V 5 bases and J 7 bases; bases outside gene matches: 9. The chain's CDR3 is CASSRPGQGRNEQFF. The CDR3 bases are TGTGCCAGCAGTAGACCGGGACAGGGTAGGAATGAGCAGTTCTTC.

This clonotype was counted between two and nine times. The chain uses TRBV12-3 or TRBV12-4 and TRBJ1-4; unclear D gene. The CDR3 covers 13 residues. Deletions cut 6 bases from V and 5 bases from J, with 10 bases between. The DNA of the CDR3 is TGTGCCAGCAGCCAAATGCACAATGAAAAACTGTTTTTT. It codes for CASSQMHNEKLFF.

In its sample, this clonotype was seen a few times. V is TRBV27 and J is TRBJ2-7, with D perhaps given as TRBD1 or TRBD2 (5 bases each). The V end lost 3 bases, the J end lost 2 bases, and 11 bases lay between the germline ends. This CDR3 spans 14 amino acids. Germline V lookup: CDR1 MNHEY, CDR2 SMNVEV (reference sequence). CDR3: CASSFGAPPYEQYF. CDR3 bases: TGTGCCAGCAGTTTCGGGGCCCCCCCCTACGAGCAGTACTTC.